This T cell receptor beta chain was identified during a study of Graves' ophthalmopathy and Graves' hyperthyroidism. Study-wide results and caveats: Blood shared most expanded thyroid clonotypes above 0.001 frequency.

V lost 0 bases to trimming and J lost 6 bases, with 12 bases between them. The CDR3 loop spans 15 amino acids. The germline V gene has CDR1 SGHRS and CDR2 YFSETQ. The study amplified TCR beta CDR3 regions using RNA transcripts. HTBI-primed RT-PCR formed the first round, and a multiplex PCR formed the second. Via MiXCR, TCRdb re-called the multiplex PCR reads, giving one row per CDR3 protein. This table has hundreds of thousands of distinct CDR3 sequences, about 20% appearing once. Hyperthyroidism patients were newly diagnosed, under 2 months' duration, aged 18 to 65. On this clonotype itself: The target antigen is unknown.

The chain joins TRBV5-1 to TRBJ2-2, with TRBD2 as a possible D gene (7 bases). This clonotype was sampled from a woman aged 18-35 years with stable Graves' hyperthyroidism. Some clones in this sample may be carry-over from other donors' samples. The sequenced sample consisted of peripheral blood. CDR3 loop: CASSLEGGAAGELFF. CDR3 nucleotides: TGCGCCAGCAGCTTGGAAGGGGGGGCCGCCGGGGAGCTGTTTTTT.